This is a list of T cell receptor beta chains from one sample in a study of shared clonotypes between healthy human individuals. Assay: immunoSEQ multiplex PCR; the TCRdb copy retains only in-frame clones and omits some. This sample has about 470,000 clones, with around 79% found just once. Sequencing input: PBMCs. The receptors were gathered from a woman in her forties in good health. Some clones in this sample may be carry-over from other donors' samples. Each CDR3 is given with its conserved first and last residue. Each record gives: D gene, clone size, V gene, J gene, CDR3 protein, CDR3 DNA. A D gene is named only where the DNA matches it firmly. Clone size is not always given. Where it is, it says once, few, many or a class for expanded clones.

TRBD1	-	TRBV11-2	TRBJ2-7	CASEPGLGTGGYEQYF	TGTGCCAGCGAGCCTGGGCTGGGGACAGGGGGCTATGAGCAGTACTTC
TRBD2	-	TRBV10-2	TRBJ2-3	CASSDRSSGRITDTQYF	TGCGCCAGCAGTGACCGCTCTAGCGGGAGGATAACAGATACGCAGTATTTT
-	-	TRBV28	TRBJ1-2	CASSSPTVPGYTF	TGTGCCAGCAGTTCCCCGACGGTTCCTGGCTACACCTTC
-	-	TRBV19	TRBJ1-2	CASSMVGLKGLTF	TGTGCCAGTAGTATGGTCGGGCTCAAAGGTCTCACCTTC
TRBD2	-	TRBV30	TRBJ2-1	CAWSVWRGREYNEQFF	TGTGCCTGGAGTGTGTGGCGCGGGAGGGAGTACAATGAGCAGTTCTTC
TRBD1	-	TRBV6-1	TRBJ2-7	CASRRDRGLYEQYF	TGTGCCAGCCGCCGGGACAGGGGGCTCTACGAGCAGTACTTC
-	once	TRBV6-6	TRBJ2-1	CASSTQGYEQFF	TGTGCCAGCAGTACTCAGGGATATGAGCAGTTCTTC
TRBD2	few	TRBV25-1	TRBJ2-1	CASSWGGGRRSDEQFF	TGTGCCAGCAGCTGGGGGGGCGGGAGGAGATCCGATGAGCAGTTCTTC
TRBD2	-	TRBV7-9	TRBJ2-5	CASSTGLAEETQYF	TGTGCCAGCAGCACCGGACTAGCGGAAGAGACCCAGTACTTC
TRBD2	-	TRBV27	TRBJ2-3	CASSKPGLAGADTQYF	TGTGCCAGCAGTAAGCCGGGACTAGCGGGAGCAGATACGCAGTATTTT
-	-	TRBV27	TRBJ2-7	CASSFSLPSYEQYF	TGTGCCAGCAGTTTCTCATTGCCCTCCTACGAGCAGTACTTC
TRBD1	-	TRBV7-2	TRBJ1-2	CASSPDRAAYGYTF	TGTGCCAGCAGCCCTGACAGGGCGGCCTATGGCTACACCTTC